Sequencing of this TCR beta chain was carried out in a study of OX40 agonist ivuxolimab in advanced cancers. Study conclusions and caveats: Low levels of normalized T-cell clonal expansion also appeared in some nonresponders. CD8+ T cells (on average) carried more expanded clones than CD4+ T cells. Partial responders at 0.1-3.0 mg/kg had among the lowest clonal expansion.

Regarding this clone: Its antigen is not identified.

Sequencing was performed with immunoSEQ multiplex PCR; in TCRdb, only in-frame clones are kept and a portion is missing. The repertoire holds 43,000 or so clones, with around 85% as singletons. This CDR3 comprises 13 residues. The germline gives CDR1 SGHTA, CDR2 FQGNSA. Trimming took 8 bases from V and 14 from J, leaving 21 bases between them. The TCR originated in an adult with an advanced solid tumor such as melanoma, head and neck, liver or kidney cancer. The sequenced sample was CD4+ or CD8+ T cells sorted from blood, obtained in a trial of the OX40 agonist ivuxolimab. The chain recombines TRBV7-2 with TRBJ1-4; possible D gene TRBD1, 5 bases. The CDR3 loop is CASGDYLSTSLFF. The CDR3 coding sequence is TGTGCCAGCGGGGACTACCTATCCACGTCTCTGTTTTTT.